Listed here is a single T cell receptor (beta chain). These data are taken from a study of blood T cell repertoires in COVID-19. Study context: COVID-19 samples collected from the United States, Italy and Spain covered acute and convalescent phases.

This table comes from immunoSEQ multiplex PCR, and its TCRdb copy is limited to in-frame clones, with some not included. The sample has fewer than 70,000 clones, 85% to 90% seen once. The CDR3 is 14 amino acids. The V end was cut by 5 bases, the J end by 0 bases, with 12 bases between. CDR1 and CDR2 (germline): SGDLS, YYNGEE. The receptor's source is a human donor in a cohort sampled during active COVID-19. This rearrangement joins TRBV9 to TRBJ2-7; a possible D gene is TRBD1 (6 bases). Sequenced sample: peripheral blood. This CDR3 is CASRSTGASYEQYF. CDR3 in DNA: TGTGCCAGCAGGTCGACAGGAGCCTCCTACGAGCAGTACTTC.